The 4 T cell receptor beta chains given below trace back to one sample, sequenced in a study of response to subunit inactivated influenza vaccine (dated 2018 in TCRdb). Libraries were made using RT-PCR. The sequencing machine was an Illumina HiSeq 2500. TCRdb trimmed public reads at Q25 via fastp, called clones via MiXCR and kept in-frame beta chains. Each entry merges the rows of one CDR3 protein and shows their most common DNA and genes. The sample table contains about half a million distinct CDR3 sequences; only one count was recorded for less than 10% of them. Approximately 12% of the sample comes from the top ten. This sample comprised PBMCs from blood, obtained roughly 24 months after vaccination. These receptors originate from a man between 50 and 75 years old who received an inactivated influenza vaccine. Donor details come from another sample of the same person, matched by shared clones.

This clonotype was recorded a few times. The chain is built from TRBV20-1 and TRBJ2-7, with 9 bases fitting TRBD1. V gave up 5 bases and J gave up 9 bases; unmatched junction bases: 17. The CDR3 has 15 residues. CDR1 is DFQATT and CDR2 is SNEGSKA in the germline V gene (reference sequence). The CDR3 region is CSAPITGQGFGVQYF. The CDR3 DNA reads TGCAGTGCTCCGATAACGGGACAGGGATTTGGCGTGCAGTACTTC.

This clonotype was found many times. The chain links TRBV7-2 to TRBJ2-3; the D gene is possibly TRBD2 (5 bases). The CDR3 is 14 residues long. V was shortened by 5 bases and J by 0 bases, with 9 bases between the two germline ends. CDR1 and CDR2 (germline): SGHTA, FQGNSA. DNA of the CDR3: TGTGCCAGCAGCGAGACTATAAGCACAGATACGCAGTATTTT. Protein product: CASSETISTDTQYF.

This clonotype was found a few times. V usage is TRBV20-1 and J usage is TRBJ2-1; a weak D match, TRBD2 (6 bases). V was trimmed by 0 bases and J by 6 bases, leaving 9 bases between them. Per the germline V gene, CDR1 is DFQATT and CDR2 is SNEGSKA (reference sequence). The length of the CDR3 is 13 residues. CDR3 bases: TGCAGTGCTAGAGATCAGCGGGCCAATGAGCAGTTCTTC. This translates into CSARDQRANEQFF.

This clonotype showed up just a few times. The gene calls are TRBV7-2 and TRBJ2-3; maybe TRBD2 (5 bases). Trimming stripped 0 bases from V and 0 bases from J, with 10 bases between. The CDR3 length is 16 residues. Per the germline V gene, CDR1 is SGHTA and CDR2 is FQGNSA. The CDR3 bases are TGTGCCAGCAGCTTAGCCCCAGCGGTGAGCACAGATACGCAGTATTTT. Amino acid sequence: CASSLAPAVSTDTQYF.